This T cell receptor (beta chain) was obtained from a study of cytomegalovirus exposure and HLA in healthy donors. Study-level points and caveats: Prediction of most subjects' HLA-A and HLA-B alleles by TCR beta sequences was reportedly accurate. Being indistinguishable, some V segments were excluded, TRBV6-2 and TRBV6-3 among them. In an earlier analysis, in approximately 630 donors, most V segments appeared productive either ~90% or ~30% of the time.

60 Vbeta and 13 Jbeta primers were used in PCR. Original data processing: The authors later counted 65 million to 90 million unique TCR beta chains, around 9.9 million of them shared. The repertoire was sequenced with immunoSEQ multiplex PCR; TCRdb's copy has only in-frame clones and lacks some. That table supplies the V and J calls and clone size; D and trimming were determined from the DNA. The data show under 140,000 clones, over 65% seen once. With respect to this clone: Its target is unknown. Sequence at one end of the junction differs from germline and may be a read error.

The CDR3 is 18 amino acids. Germline V CDR1 and CDR2: SSHAT, FNYEAQ (reference sequence). The chain employs TRBV7-7 and TRBJ2-2; 8 bases line up with TRBD1. The origin of this receptor is a man aged 25 to 40 in good health and CMV-seropositive. Source material: PBMCs. CDR3 residues: CASSLGTGERDWPGELFF. The CDR3 bases are TGTGCTAGCAGCTTGGGGACAGGAGAACGCGACTGGCCCGGGGAGCTGTTTTTT. The whole variable domain, remainder taken from reference TRBV7-7 and TRBJ2-2, is GAGVSQSPRYKVTKRGQDVTLRCDPISSHATLYWYQQALGQGPEFLTYFNYEAQPDKSGLPSDRFSAERPEGSISTLTIQRTEQRDSAMYRCASSLGTGERDWPGELFFGEGSRLTVL.